This is a list of T cell receptor beta chains from one sample in a study of blood T cells in healthy people across ages. TCRdb re-derived calls from the 5' RACE reads in MiXCR, one entry per CDR3 protein. The repertoire holds 800,000 or so distinct CDR3 sequences, with about 59% as singletons. What was sequenced was blood. The receptors come from a man aged 25-40 years in good health. Each CDR3 is given with its conserved first and last residue.

v_call cdr3_length cdr3_aa
TRBV4-3 17 CASSQDRTGAYTGELFF
TRBV4-1 15 CASSQVRVAGQPQHF
TRBV5-1 15 CASSLVAPGENIQYF
TRBV25-1 16 CASSAYRGPGANVLTF
TRBV5-1 15 CASSLAPGMQETQYF
TRBV28 19 CASSPPGQGTSGLGNIQYF
TRBV7-9 13 CASRVTVNTEDFF
TRBV9 16 CASSAPLRGGANEQFF
TRBV3-1 16 CASSQETSGGRGEQFF
TRBV5-1 19 CASSRDGTYIGAPNEKLFF
TRBV13 12 CASSALGDEQFF
TRBV4-2 15 CANSQAGRQDSPLHF
TRBV2 18 CASSEARSRPRLGEKLFF
TRBV7-2 13 CASSSHEAYEQYF
TRBV10-3 14 CAISLATYTDTQYF
TRBV4-2 17 CASSQVSSAGGQETQYF
TRBV5-1 17 CASSLAGVAGFTDTQYF
TRBV20-1 14 CSARDLVSYNEQFF
TRBV4-2 15 CASRLGAGQNEKLFF
TRBV7-2 15 CASSIDRGRKETQYF
TRBV3-1 15 CASSQLRRSPETQYF
TRBV5-4 15 CASSLAFLNVNEQFF